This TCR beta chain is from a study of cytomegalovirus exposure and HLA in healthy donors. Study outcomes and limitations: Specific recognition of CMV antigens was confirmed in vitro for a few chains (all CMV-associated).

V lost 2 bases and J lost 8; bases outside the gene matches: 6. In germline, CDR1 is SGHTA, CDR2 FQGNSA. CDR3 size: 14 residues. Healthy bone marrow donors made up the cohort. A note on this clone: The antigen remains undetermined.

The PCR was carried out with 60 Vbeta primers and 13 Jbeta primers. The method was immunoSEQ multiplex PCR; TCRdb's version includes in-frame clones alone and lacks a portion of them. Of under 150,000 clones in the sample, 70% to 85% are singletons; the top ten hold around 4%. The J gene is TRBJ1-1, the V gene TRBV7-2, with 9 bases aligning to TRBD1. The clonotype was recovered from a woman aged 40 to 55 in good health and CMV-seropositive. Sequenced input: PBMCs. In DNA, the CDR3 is TGTGCCAGCAGCTTATTTTGGACAGGGGAAGAAGCTTTCTTT. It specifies CASSLFWTGEEAFF.